A selection of T cell receptor beta chains follows, all from one sample in a study of T cell responses to AZD1222 COVID-19 vaccine. Data came from immunoSEQ multiplex PCR; TCRdb stores just in-frame clones and leaves some out. The data show 100,000 to 150,000 clones, approximately 88% seen once. The sequencing used peripheral blood, collected on day 0 of AZD1222 vaccination. The receptors stem from an adult in good health. The CDR3 runs from the conserved cysteine through the conserved F or W. The D gene is left open where the match is weak. Clone size is stated in some rows and not others, as once, few, many or a class when expanded.

size | J | D | V | DNA | CDR3
. | TRBJ2-1 | TRBD2 | TRBV18 | TGTGCCAGCTCACCACCGAGCACTAGCGCCCATGAGCAGTTCTTC | CASSPPSTSAHEQFF
. | TRBJ1-1 | . | TRBV6-1 | TGTGCCAGCAGTGAATCGAACACTGAAGCTTTCTTT | CASSESNTEAFF
. | TRBJ1-4 | . | TRBV10-3 | TGTGCCATCAGTGAGTACGAGGGGGAAAAACTGTTTTTT | CAISEYEGEKLFF
. | TRBJ2-7 | . | TRBV16 | TGTGCCAGCAGCCAATGGCAGGGGTACGAGCAGTACTTC | CASSQWQGYEQYF
. | TRBJ1-1 | TRBD1 | TRBV2 | TGTGCCAGCCAGACACAGGGGGCGCGGTTACCAGGCACTGAAGCTTTCTTT | CASQTQGARLPGTEAFF
. | TRBJ2-2 | . | TRBV7-2 | TGTGCCAGCAGCTTAGTATCCACCGCGAACACCGGGGAGCTGTTTTTT | CASSLVSTANTGELFF
. | TRBJ2-2 | TRBD1 | TRBV3-1/TRBV3-2 | TGTGCCAGCAGCCACCGCGGACAGGGTGGTACCGGGGAGCTGTTTTTT | CASSHRGQGGTGELFF
. | TRBJ2-7 | . | TRBV7-6 | TGTGCCAGCAGCGTAAGACAGGCCCAGAGCTCCTACGAGCAGTACTTC | CASSVRQAQSSYEQYF
. | TRBJ2-7 | . | TRBV7-2 | TGTGCCAGCAGCCTCCTCGGGACCTACGAGCAGTACTTC | CASSLLGTYEQYF
. | TRBJ2-2 | . | TRBV10-3 | TGTGCCATCACCGGGACCCTAAACACCGGGGAGCTGTTTTTT | CAITGTLNTGELFF
. | TRBJ2-6 | TRBD1 | TRBV5-6 | TGTGCCAGCAGAACAGGACAGGGGCCCCTCTCTGGGGCCAACGTCCTGACTTTC | CASRTGQGPLSGANVLTF
once | TRBJ2-7 | . | TRBV18 | TGTGCCAGCTCTCAGGGCAGGGTTCGCGAGCAGTACTTC | CASSQGRVREQYF
. | TRBJ1-3 | . | TRBV30 | TGTGCCTGGAGTGTAGGGACGCTCTCTGGAAACACCATATATTTT | CAWSVGTLSGNTIYF
. | TRBJ1-3 | . | TRBV5-8 | TGTGCCAGCAGCTCCCCCGGGTTCTGGGGGGGCTCTGGAAACACCATATATTTT | CASSSPGFWGGSGNTIYF
. | TRBJ2-3 | . | TRBV7-2 | TGTGCCAGCAGCTTAGGCCTAAGAGATACGCAGTATTTT | CASSLGLRDTQYF
. | TRBJ1-4 | . | TRBV10-3 | TGTGCCATCAGTGAGGGAACAGCACTAAATGAAAAACTGTTTTTT | CAISEGTALNEKLFF
. | TRBJ2-7 | . | TRBV18 | TGTGCCAGCTCGCTTAAACAGGGTGCAATCTCCTACGAGCAGTACTTC | CASSLKQGAISYEQYF
. | TRBJ1-5 | . | TRBV10-3 | TGTGCCATCAGTGAGGGAGTAGCTAATCAGCCCCAGCATTTT | CAISEGVANQPQHF
. | TRBJ1-1 | . | TRBV11-3 | TGTGCCAGCAGCCCCGGACGGGGGCAGGCTGAAGCTTTCTTT | CASSPGRGQAEAFF
. | TRBJ2-5 | . | TRBV29-1 | TGCAGCTTTACCTGGGGGAAGGAGACCCAGTACTTC | CSFTWGKETQYF
. | TRBJ1-5 | TRBD1 | TRBV30 | TGTGCCTGGAGTGTACAGGGGAATCAGCCCCAGCATTTT | CAWSVQGNQPQHF
once | TRBJ1-1 | TRBD1 | TRBV9 | TGTGCCAGCAGCTCGCACAGGGGGATGAACACTGAAGCTTTCTTT | CASSSHRGMNTEAFF
. | TRBJ2-6 | . | TRBV4-2 | TGTGCCAGCAGCCAAGGGGGGGCTGGGGCCAACGTCCTGACTTTC | CASSQGGAGANVLTF
. | TRBJ1-4 | . | TRBV4-1 | TGCGCCAGCAGCCATAATACCCCAACTAATGAAAAACTGTTTTTT | CASSHNTPTNEKLFF
. | TRBJ2-3 | . | TRBV7-2 | TGTGCCAGCAGCTTATTCCGGGATACGCAGTATTTT | CASSLFRDTQYF
. | TRBJ1-5 | . | TRBV7-9 | TGTGCCAGCAGCTTAGCTACCGGGAGCGATAATGAGCCCCAGCATTTT | CASSLATGSDNEPQHF
. | TRBJ2-1 | . | TRBV7-2 | TGTGCCAGCAGCTTATCGATATACAATGAGCAGTTCTTC | CASSLSIYNEQFF
. | TRBJ2-3 | TRBD2 | TRBV19 | TGTGCCAGTAGTATTTTCTTTAGACTAGCGGTCACAGATACGCAGTATTTT | CASSIFFRLAVTDTQYF
. | TRBJ2-2 | TRBD1 | TRBV5-1 | TGCGCCAGCAGCTCGGGACAGGGGAACACCGGGGAGCTGTTTTTT | CASSSGQGNTGELFF
. | TRBJ2-5 | TRBD1 | TRBV6-5 | TGTGCCAGCAGTTACCTCGGGACAGGGCCCCAAGAGACCCAGTACTTC | CASSYLGTGPQETQYF
. | TRBJ2-5 | . | TRBV25-1 | TGTGCCAGCAGTCTGACAGTCCAAGAGACCCAGTACTTC | CASSLTVQETQYF
few | TRBJ2-5 | TRBD1 | TRBV5-1 | TGCGCCAGCAGCGTGGACGGGACAGGGGGGACCCAGTACTTC | CASSVDGTGGTQYF
. | TRBJ2-7 | TRBD1 | TRBV12-3/TRBV12-4 | TGTGCCAGCAGGACAGGGGCGGACGACGAGCAGTACTTC | CASRTGADDEQYF